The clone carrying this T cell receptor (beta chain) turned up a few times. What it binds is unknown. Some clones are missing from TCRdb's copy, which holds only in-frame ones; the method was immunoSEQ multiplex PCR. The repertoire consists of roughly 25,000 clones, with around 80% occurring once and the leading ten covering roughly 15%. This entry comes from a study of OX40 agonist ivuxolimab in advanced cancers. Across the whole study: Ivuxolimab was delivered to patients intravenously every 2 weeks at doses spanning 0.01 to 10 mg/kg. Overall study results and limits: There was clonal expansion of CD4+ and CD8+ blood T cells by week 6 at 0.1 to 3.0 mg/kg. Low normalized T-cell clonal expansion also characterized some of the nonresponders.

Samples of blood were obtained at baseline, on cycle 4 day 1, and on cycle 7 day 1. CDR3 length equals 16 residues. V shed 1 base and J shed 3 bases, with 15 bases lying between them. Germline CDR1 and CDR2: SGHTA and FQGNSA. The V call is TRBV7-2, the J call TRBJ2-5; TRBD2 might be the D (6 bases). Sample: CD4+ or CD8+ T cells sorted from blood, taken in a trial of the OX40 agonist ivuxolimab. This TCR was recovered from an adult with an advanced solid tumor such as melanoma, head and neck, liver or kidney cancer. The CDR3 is CASSLVGGLAEETQYF. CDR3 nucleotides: TGTGCCAGCAGCTTAGTGGGGGGTTTGGCGGAAGAGACCCAGTACTTC.